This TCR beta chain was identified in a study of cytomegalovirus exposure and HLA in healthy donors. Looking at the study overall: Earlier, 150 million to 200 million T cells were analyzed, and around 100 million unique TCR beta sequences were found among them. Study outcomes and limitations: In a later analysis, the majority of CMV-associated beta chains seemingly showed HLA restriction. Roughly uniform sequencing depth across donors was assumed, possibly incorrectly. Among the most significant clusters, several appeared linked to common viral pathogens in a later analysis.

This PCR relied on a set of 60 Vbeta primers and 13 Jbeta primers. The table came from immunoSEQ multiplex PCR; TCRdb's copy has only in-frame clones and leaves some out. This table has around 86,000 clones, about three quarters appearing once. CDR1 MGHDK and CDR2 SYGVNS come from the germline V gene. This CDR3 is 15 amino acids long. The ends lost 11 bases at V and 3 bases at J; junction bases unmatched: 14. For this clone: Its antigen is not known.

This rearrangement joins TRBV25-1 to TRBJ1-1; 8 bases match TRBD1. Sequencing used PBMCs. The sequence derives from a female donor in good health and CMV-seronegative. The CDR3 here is CARGAGGFSDTEAFF. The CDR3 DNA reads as TGTGCCCGGGGGGCAGGGGGCTTTTCCGACACTGAAGCTTTCTTT. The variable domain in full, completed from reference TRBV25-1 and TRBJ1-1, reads EADIYQTPRYLVIGTGKKITLECSQTMGHDKMYWYQQDPGMELHLIHYSYGVNSTEKGDLSSESTVSRIRTEHFPLTLESARPSHTSQYLCARGAGGFSDTEAFFGQGTRLTVV.